This T cell receptor (beta chain) originates from a study of T cells after yellow fever vaccination. Many counts were recorded for this clonotype. Trimming removed 3 bases at V and 4 bases at J, with 10 bases between. The germline V gene has CDR1 SGHTA and CDR2 FQGNSA. CDR3 size: 14 residues. MiXCR, run by TCRdb on the 5' RACE reads, gives a single entry per CDR3 protein. The top ten hold around 3.2% of the sample, which has about 210,000 distinct CDR3 sequences, 3% to 4% seen once. Source: CD4+ T cells sorted from PBMCs, taken 10 days after the yellow fever booster vaccination. The TCR was taken from a man between 18 and 29 years old who received the YFV17D yellow fever vaccine. V gene TRBV7-2 combines with J gene TRBJ2-1, with D maybe TRBD2 (5 bases). The CDR3 DNA is TGTGCCAGCAGCTTCGACTATCGGTACAATGAGCAGTTCTTC. Its translation: CASSFDYRYNEQFF.